What follows is one TCR beta chain and its context. PCR was performed a second time for roughly 6 to 12 cycles using a sample-barcoded 5' primer and a J-beta primer mix. The authors tagged each cDNA molecule using a template-switch adaptor with 12 random nucleotides. TCRdb redid the calling of the 5' RACE reads with MiXCR, one entry per CDR3 protein. The data show some 800,000 distinct CDR3 sequences, 20% to 25% seen once. These data come from a study of blood T cells in healthy people across ages. CDR1 and CDR2 (germline): MNHEY, SMNVEV (reference sequence). Trimming took 5 bases from V and 4 from J, leaving 17 bases between them. The CDR3 covers 15 residues. These data were also filed under a second study, of T cells of mothers and their children. Per that paper: The overlap seen between related mothers and children slightly exceeded that of unrelated pairs, though not significantly.

Sequenced material: blood. This TCR was sampled from a boy aged 10-17 years in good health. The rearrangement uses TRBV27 and TRBJ1-2; unclear D gene. CDR3 sequence: CASSTTAPGGYGYTF. The CDR3 DNA reads TGTGCCAGCAGTACAACCGCCCCAGGAGGCTATGGCTACACCTTC.